Following are 21 T cell receptor beta chains from one sample sequenced in a study of T cell changes during pregnancy in multiple sclerosis. This table comes from immunoSEQ multiplex PCR, and its TCRdb copy is limited to in-frame clones, with some not included. The table shows around 70,000 clones, with over 85% occurring only once. The sequences come from peripheral blood, collected in the second trimester of pregnancy. These receptors were obtained from a female donor with multiple sclerosis, enrolled in a pregnancy study.

This clone was observed a single time. The V and J genes are TRBV18 and TRBJ1-2, with D maybe TRBD1 (6 bases). Germline V gene data show CDR1 as KGHSH and CDR2 as LQKENI. V was pared by 0 bases and J by 8 bases, with 19 bases between. The CDR3 loop spans 16 amino acids. CDR3 in amino acids: CASSPPISGAPYGYTF. CDR3 DNA sequence: TGTGCCAGCTCACCACCGATATCAGGGGCCCCTTACGGCTACACCTTC.

The gene calls are TRBV30 and TRBJ2-2, with TRBD2 matching over 7 bases. The CDR3 length is 13 residues. Germline assignment: CDR1 GTSNPN and CDR2 SVGIG (reference sequence). The ends lost 5 bases at V and 6 bases at J; junction bases unmatched: 6. The CDR3 DNA reads as TGTGCCTGGGACGGGGAGGGTTCCGGGGAGCTGTTTTTT. Its translation is CAWDGEGSGELFF.

The chain's CDR3 is CASSKFVWETGILFEAFF. Written as DNA, the CDR3 is TGTGCCAGCAGCAAATTTGTCTGGGAGACAGGGATTCTGTTTGAAGCTTTCTTT. The chain carries TRBV7-9 and TRBJ1-1; 7 bases are a match to TRBD1. Germline CDR1 SEHNR, CDR2 FQNEAQ (reference sequence). CDR3 length: 18 amino acids. J lost 7 bases, V lost 5 bases, and 22 bases had no gene match.

This clone is a singleton in its sample. This chain joins TRBV6-5 and TRBJ1-6; the D gene is possibly TRBD1 (6 bases). V was shortened by 3 bases and J by 6 bases, with 12 bases between the two germline ends. CDR1 is MNHEY and CDR2 is SVGAGI in the germline V gene. This CDR3 is 15 amino acids long. CDR3 sequence: CASSYNTDSNSPLHF. CDR3 DNA sequence: TGTGCCAGCAGTTATAACACGGACAGTAATTCACCCCTCCACTTT.

This chain links TRBV2 with TRBJ1-2; TRBD1 matches 10 bases. Germline CDR1 is SNHLY and CDR2 is FYNNEI. The CDR3 is 12 residues long. The J segment lost 7 bases and the V segment lost 7 bases, leaving 3 bases of the junction unmatched. CDR3 in amino acids: CASTRTGGGYTF. DNA for the CDR3: TGTGCCAGCACTAGGACAGGGGGTGGCTACACCTTC. Full variable domain (outside the CDR3, taken from reference TRBV2 and TRBJ1-2): EPEVTQTPSHQVTQMGQEVILRCVPISNHLYFYWYRQILGQKVEFLVSFYNNEISEKSEIFDDQFSVERPDGSNFTLKIRSTKLEDSAMYFCASTRTGGGYTFGSGTRLTVV.

The gene calls are TRBV5-1 and TRBJ2-7, with 15 bases matching TRBD2. The CDR3 has 16 amino acids. The trim removed 4 bases at V and 3 bases at J, leaving 5 bases unmatched. Germline V gives CDR1 SGHRS, CDR2 YFSETQ. The CDR3 region is CASSEGLAGGLYEQYF. The DNA of the CDR3 is TGCGCCAGCAGCGAGGGACTAGCGGGAGGACTCTACGAGCAGTACTTC.

This chain links TRBV2 with TRBJ2-1, with D possibly TRBD1 on 5 matching bases. This CDR3 region has 17 residues. Trimming removed 6 bases from V and 0 bases from J, with 18 bases in between. From germline, CDR1 is SNHLY and CDR2 FYNNEI. This chain's CDR3 is CASSLSQDLSSYNEQFF. In DNA, the CDR3 is TGTGCCAGCAGCTTATCACAGGACCTCAGCTCCTACAATGAGCAGTTCTTC.

The chain has TRBV28 and TRBJ2-3; D may be TRBD1 or TRBD2 (9 bases each). The length of the CDR3 is 21 residues. Germline assignment: CDR1 MDHEN and CDR2 SYDVKM. V lost 6 bases and J lost 5, with 36 bases in between. The DNA for the CDR3 is TGTGCCAGCAGCCCTACCTGGACAGGGGTAGGCCTAGCGGGAAATGGAGATACGCAGTATTTT. Residues: CASSPTWTGVGLAGNGDTQYF.

Only a few counts were recorded for this clone. The chain carries TRBV7-9 and TRBJ1-2; 8 positions agree with TRBD1. V shed 4 bases and J 3 bases; nucleotides not matched to a gene: 7. The CDR3 consists of 15 residues. In germline, CDR1 is SEHNR, CDR2 FQNEAQ (reference sequence). CDR3 DNA: TGTGCCAGCAGCTCGACGACAGGGGCGGACTATGGCTACACCTTC. It encodes CASSSTTGADYGYTF.

The rearrangement uses TRBV5-1 and TRBJ2-1; 7 nucleotides align to TRBD1. Trimming removed 4 bases from V and 4 bases from J; junction bases left unmatched: 8. The germline CDR1 and CDR2 sequences are SGHRS and YFSETQ. This CDR3 contains 15 residues. CDR3 sequence reads: CASSTAGTEYNEQFF. CDR3 bases: TGCGCCAGCAGCACCGCCGGGACAGAATACAATGAGCAGTTCTTC.

The gene calls are TRBV5-8 and TRBJ2-5; TRBD2 agrees at 7 bases. The J segment lost 5 bases and the V segment lost 3 bases, leaving 4 bases of the junction unmatched. CDR1 and CDR2 from the germline V gene are SGHTS and YDEGEE. The CDR3 is 13 residues long. The CDR3 here is CASSSGLFETQYF. The DNA for the CDR3 is TGTGCCAGCAGCTCGGGACTATTCGAGACCCAGTACTTC.

The rearrangement links TRBV6-1 to TRBJ1-1; D is unresolved. Trimming pared 3 bases from V and 11 bases from J, leaving 13 bases between. CDR3 size: 12 residues. The germline CDR1 and CDR2 sequences are MNHNS and SASEGT. CDR3 loop: CASSETLLWAFF. In DNA form, the CDR3 reads TGTGCCAGCAGTGAGACTCTGCTCTGGGCTTTCTTT.

The J gene is TRBJ2-7, the V gene TRBV21-1; TRBD1, the D gene given by the table, was not confirmed from the DNA. TRBV21-1 is designated a pseudogene. There are 14 residues in the CDR3. CDR3 sequence (DNA): TGTGCCAGCAGCAAGGACAGGGCCTCCTACGAGCAGTACTTC. As protein: CASSKDRASYEQYF.

The chain's CDR3 is CATSIGQGYEQFF. The CDR3 DNA follows: TGTGCCACCAGCATCGGACAGGGGTATGAGCAGTTCTTC. The J gene is TRBJ2-1, the V gene TRBV15; 9 positions agree with TRBD1. V lost 4 bases and J lost 8; bases outside the gene matches: 3. This CDR3 comprises 13 residues. Germline V lookup: CDR1 LNHNV, CDR2 YYDKDF (reference sequence). The full variable domain, in which reference TRBV15 and TRBJ2-1 provide the parts outside the CDR3, is DAMVIQNPRYQVTQFGKPVTLSCSQTLNHNVMYWYQQKSSQAPKLLFHYYDKDFNNEADTPDNFQSRRPNTSFCFLDIRSPGLGDTAMYLCATSIGQGYEQFFGPGTRLTVL.

This rearrangement joins TRBV6-5 to TRBJ1-1, with TRBD1 as a possible D gene (6 bases). The germline V gene encodes CDR1 MNHEY and CDR2 SVGAGI. The CDR3 contains 14 residues. V dropped 0 bases and J dropped 4 bases, with 9 bases sitting between them. CDR3 amino acids: CASSYSGGGTEAFF. DNA for the CDR3: TGTGCCAGCAGTTACTCAGGGGGTGGCACTGAAGCTTTCTTT.

This clone was recorded once. CDR3 sequence reads: CASSIEEGARPQHF. Written as DNA, the CDR3 is TGTGCCAGTAGTATAGAAGAGGGGGCGCGGCCCCAGCATTTT. The J gene is TRBJ1-5, the V gene TRBV19; the match to TRBD1 covers 7 bases. Germline CDR1 is LNHDA and CDR2 is SQIVND (reference sequence). Trimming removed 0 bases from V and 9 bases from J; junction bases left unmatched: 5. The CDR3 runs to 14 residues.

The chain links TRBV7-8 to TRBJ1-1, with TRBD1 matching 7 bases. V lost 3 bases, J lost 6 bases, and 10 bases stayed unmatched. This CDR3 is built from 15 residues. Germline CDR1 reads SGHVS; CDR2 reads FQNEAQ. DNA of the CDR3: TGTGCCAGCAGCTTCTCGGAAGGGGGCATCGCTGAAGCTTTCTTT. This encodes CASSFSEGGIAEAFF.

The chain couples TRBV21-1 to TRBJ2-7; the tabulated D call, TRBD1, remains unverified against the DNA. TRBV21-1 represents a pseudogene. There are 14 residues in the CDR3. This chain's CDR3 is CASSRDRVSYEQYF. Written as DNA, the CDR3 is TGTGCCAGCAGTCGGGACAGGGTCTCCTACGAGCAGTACTTC.

This clone was observed a single time. CDR3 sequence (DNA): TGTGCCTGGAGTGAACGCGGCAATCAGCCCCAGCATTTT. This translates into CAWSERGNQPQHF. The chain employs TRBV30 and TRBJ1-5; no clear D gene. This CDR3 region has 13 residues. The germline V gene encodes CDR1 GTSNPN and CDR2 SVGIG (reference sequence). V lost 1 base to trimming and J lost 2 bases, with 6 bases between them.

This clone was found once. The J gene is TRBJ2-1, the V gene TRBV5-1; D call uncertain. The germline V and J ends were trimmed by 0 bases and 7 bases, with 5 bases remaining between them. This CDR3 spans 12 amino acids. Per germline, CDR1 SGHRS and CDR2 YFSETQ. This chain's CDR3 is CASSLGRNEQFF. The CDR3 region has the DNA TGCGCCAGCAGCTTGGGGCGGAATGAGCAGTTCTTC. Combining the CDR3 with reference TRBV5-1 and TRBJ2-1 gives the whole variable domain KAGVTQTPRYLIKTRGQQVTLSCSPISGHRSVSWYQQTPGQGLQFLFEYFSETQRNKGNFPGRFSGRQFSNSRSEMNVSTLELGDSALYLCASSLGRNEQFFGPGTRLTVL.

The chain joins TRBV27 to TRBJ2-5, with 8 bases lining up with TRBD1. The germline V gene has CDR1 MNHEY and CDR2 SMNVEV (reference sequence). The V segment lost 6 bases and the J segment 5 bases; nucleotides outside the gene matches: 5. The CDR3 contains 13 residues. CDR3 coding DNA: TGTGCCAGCAGACCGGGACAGGTGGAGACCCAGTACTTC. It codes for CASRPGQVETQYF.